This T cell receptor (beta chain) was obtained from a study of identical twins. Notes on the study in general: Analyses of zero insertions could be partly confounded by invariant MAIT and iNKT cells.

As for this clonotype: Its matching antigen is unknown.

Template switching added a universal primer site, and cDNA bore unique molecular identifiers. TCRdb redid the calling of the 5' RACE reads with MiXCR, one entry per CDR3 protein. The table records roughly 720,000 distinct CDR3 sequences, 18% of them present only once. Germline V lookup: CDR1 LGHDT, CDR2 YNNKEL (reference sequence). Trimming cost V 0 bases and J 2 bases, with 11 bases left between them. This CDR3 is built from 15 residues. These same data were also listed under a study on T cells expressing NK-cell markers.

This sequence originates from a young woman in good health. The sample was PBMCs. The genes are TRBV3-1 and TRBJ2-7, with D possibly matching TRBD1 (5 bases). The CDR3 DNA reads as TGTGCCAGCAGCCAAGACCCCAGGGCCCCCTACGAGCAGTACTTC. Its translation is CASSQDPRAPYEQYF.